This is a list of T cell receptor beta chains from one sample in a study of T cells in Graves' hyperthyroidism and ophthalmopathy. A single record per CDR3 protein comes from TCRdb applying MiXCR to the multiplex PCR reads. The sample records approximately 510,000 distinct CDR3 sequences, over 35% being singletons. Sequenced sample: peripheral blood or thyroid tissue (not recorded which). All receptors come from an adult woman with Graves' disease, either hyperthyroidism or ophthalmopathy (not recorded which). CDR3s include the opening cysteine and the closing phenylalanine or tryptophan. Clone size is shown for a subset of rows, as once, few, many or a class of expanded clone.

abundance: few; v_gene: TRBV7-9; CDR3aa: CASSLEVQVDYGYTF
abundance: -; v_gene: TRBV5-5; CDR3aa: CASSWTWETQYF
abundance: -; v_gene: TRBV5-1; CDR3aa: CASSKGTAGEETQYF
abundance: -; v_gene: TRBV19; CDR3aa: CANTRGGMRPNTEAFF
abundance: -; v_gene: TRBV9; CDR3aa: CASSDLNRANVLTF
abundance: -; v_gene: TRBV19; CDR3aa: CASTNQGNSPLHF
abundance: -; v_gene: TRBV7-9; CDR3aa: CASSREWTEQYF
abundance: -; v_gene: TRBV29-1; CDR3aa: CSVVTFFGSGNTIYF
abundance: -; v_gene: TRBV10-3; CDR3aa: CAISDLNYGYTF
abundance: -; v_gene: TRBV7-9; CDR3aa: CAHAGGTEAFF
abundance: -; v_gene: TRBV6-5; CDR3aa: CASSYPTGGYTF
abundance: -; v_gene: TRBV10-3; CDR3aa: CAISGQGENEAFF
abundance: few; v_gene: TRBV7-9; CDR3aa: CASSPLLYEQYF
abundance: -; v_gene: TRBV2; CDR3aa: CASQDRGFQETQYF
abundance: many; v_gene: TRBV7-2; CDR3aa: CASSPTRLEQYF
abundance: -; v_gene: TRBV10-3; CDR3aa: CAISVGEMETQYF
abundance: -; v_gene: TRBV11-2; CDR3aa: CASSWARGPGGELFF
abundance: many; v_gene: TRBV6-1; CDR3aa: CASSSPPSGRSSYEQYF
abundance: -; v_gene: TRBV2; CDR3aa: CASGRVSYEQYF
abundance: many; v_gene: TRBV5-8; CDR3aa: CASSLDRASSNTEAFF
abundance: many; v_gene: TRBV4-2; CDR3aa: CASSQETLGKKAFF
abundance: -; v_gene: TRBV15; CDR3aa: CATSVGVSEKLFF
abundance: many; v_gene: TRBV4-2; CDR3aa: CASSQPENRAGFGGYTF
abundance: once; v_gene: TRBV7-6; CDR3aa: CASSSGPFGELFF
abundance: many; v_gene: TRBV29-1; CDR3aa: CSAREGDRAGQYF
abundance: many; v_gene: TRBV11-2; CDR3aa: CASSLDFGTVQETQYF
abundance: -; v_gene: TRBV29-1; CDR3aa: CSGATLNTEAFF
abundance: many; v_gene: TRBV19; CDR3aa: CASLARGANVLTF
abundance: -; v_gene: TRBV19; CDR3aa: CASSIQQGRYTGELFF
abundance: many; v_gene: TRBV7-9; CDR3aa: CASSVGQGSWGMNTEAFF
abundance: many; v_gene: TRBV7-2; CDR3aa: CASSLRPGGTEAFF
abundance: -; v_gene: TRBV10-3; CDR3aa: CAISDEGQGLTEAFF
abundance: -; v_gene: TRBV5-4; CDR3aa: CASSLVTQIYGYTF
abundance: -; v_gene: TRBV7-9; CDR3aa: CASSSDVGEGLEAFF
abundance: -; v_gene: TRBV15; CDR3aa: CATSRGPGQGAMNTEAFF
abundance: -; v_gene: TRBV5-1; CDR3aa: CASSLRDW
abundance: -; v_gene: TRBV19; CDR3aa: CASSMGDRKYNYGYTF
abundance: -; v_gene: TRBV20-1; CDR3aa: CSARSPGTGANVLTF
abundance: -; v_gene: TRBV2; CDR3aa: CASSPYFGGLGTEAFF
abundance: -; v_gene: TRBV4-1; CDR3aa: CASSQVETRQETQYF
abundance: -; v_gene: TRBV7-2; CDR3aa: CASSSGANGETQYF
abundance: -; v_gene: TRBV24-1; CDR3aa: CATSETGAAGVFGYTF
abundance: -; v_gene: TRBV12-3/TRBV12-4; CDR3aa: CASRLGGIDTEAFF
abundance: -; v_gene: TRBV2; CDR3aa: CASRETNNSPLHF
abundance: many; v_gene: TRBV29-1; CDR3aa: CSVEVGGTGANVLTF
abundance: few; v_gene: TRBV19; CDR3aa: CASSSGRTYEQYF
abundance: -; v_gene: TRBV11-2; CDR3aa: CASSLRQGVGYGNTIYF
abundance: many; v_gene: TRBV7-9; CDR3aa: CASSLPGTGANVLTF
abundance: once; v_gene: TRBV9; CDR3aa: CASSVGGGQTQYF
abundance: -; v_gene: TRBV10-3; CDR3aa: CAISGSGQGGPQHF
abundance: -; v_gene: TRBV9; CDR3aa: CASSQAGETGYTEAFF
abundance: -; v_gene: TRBV2; CDR3aa: CASSQVILARAYEQYF
abundance: -; v_gene: TRBV14; CDR3aa: CASSHLLATDAGELFF
abundance: -; v_gene: TRBV20-1; CDR3aa: CSAIGSRTGNTIYF
abundance: many; v_gene: TRBV20-1; CDR3aa: CSARDLGRKVQETQYF
abundance: -; v_gene: TRBV24-1; CDR3aa: CATSDFGKGDRTDTQYF
abundance: many; v_gene: TRBV9; CDR3aa: CASSLRTSAGELFF
abundance: -; v_gene: TRBV28; CDR3aa: CATSSQGLSNQPQHF
abundance: -; v_gene: TRBV24-1; CDR3aa: CASIFGGLGTEAFF